A single TCR beta chain is shown here with its context. The entry originates in a study of human T cells and chemical hapten exposure. This CDR3 has 15 amino acids. Germline trimming cut 0 bases from V and 6 bases from J; bases unmatched to any gene: 2. The total RNA was obtained from whole blood that was not fractionated. Single cDNA molecules in the library carried unique molecular identifiers attached during preparation. MiXCR, applied by TCRdb to the reads, yields one record per CDR3 protein. In the table there are fewer than 150,000 distinct CDR3 sequences, approximately 9.3% of which are singletons.

This clonotype originated in a human donor in good health. Some clones in this sample may be carry-over from other donors' samples. Sequenced input: whole blood. The chain couples TRBV12-3 or TRBV12-4 to TRBJ2-2; 9 nucleotides line up with TRBD2. DNA of the CDR3: TGTGCCAGCAGTTTAGCTAGCGGGAGTTCCGGGGAGCTGTTTTTT. This sequence encodes CASSLASGSSGELFF.